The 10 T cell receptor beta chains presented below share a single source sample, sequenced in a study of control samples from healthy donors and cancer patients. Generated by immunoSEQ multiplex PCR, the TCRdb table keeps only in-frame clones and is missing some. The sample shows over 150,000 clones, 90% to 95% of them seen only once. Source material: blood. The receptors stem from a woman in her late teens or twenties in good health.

CDR3 nucleotide sequence: TGTGCCACCAGCAGAGATCAGGGGTCTAGTATAGGCTACGAGCAGTACTTC. Amino acids: CATSRDQGSSIGYEQYF. V gene TRBV15 combines with J gene TRBJ2-7; tentatively, D is TRBD1 (6 bases). The CDR3 totals 17 residues. V lost 0 bases to trimming and J lost 3 bases, with 18 bases between them. CDR1 and CDR2 (germline): LNHNV, YYDKDF (reference sequence).

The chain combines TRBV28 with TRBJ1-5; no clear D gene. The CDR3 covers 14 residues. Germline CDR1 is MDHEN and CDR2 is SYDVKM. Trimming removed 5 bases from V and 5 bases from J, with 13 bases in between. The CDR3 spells CASSLGRSHQPQHF. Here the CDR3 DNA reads TGTGCCAGCAGTCTAGGAAGGTCCCATCAGCCCCAGCATTTT.

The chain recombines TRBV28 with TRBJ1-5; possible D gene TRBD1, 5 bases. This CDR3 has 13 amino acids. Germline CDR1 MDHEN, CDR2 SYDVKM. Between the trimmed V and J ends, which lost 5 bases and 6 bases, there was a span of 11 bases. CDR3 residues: CASSVQGGQPQHF. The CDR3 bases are TGTGCCAGCAGTGTCCAGGGAGGTCAGCCCCAGCATTTT.

The CDR3, as DNA: TGTGCCACTTCCCGGACAGGGTCGTACAATGAGCAGTTCTTC. This translates into CATSRTGSYNEQFF. The rearrangement links TRBV19 to TRBJ2-1; TRBD1 agrees at 8 bases. CDR3 length equals 14 residues. V was pared by 10 bases and J by 4 bases, with 9 bases of the junction left unmatched. CDR1 and CDR2 from the germline V gene are LNHDA and SQIVND (reference sequence).

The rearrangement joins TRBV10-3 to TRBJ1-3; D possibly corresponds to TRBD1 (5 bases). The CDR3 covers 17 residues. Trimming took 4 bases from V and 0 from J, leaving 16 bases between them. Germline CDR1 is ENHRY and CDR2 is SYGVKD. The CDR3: CAISGGTETYSGNTIYF. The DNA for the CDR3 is TGTGCCATCAGTGGGGGGACGGAAACATACTCTGGAAACACCATATATTTT.

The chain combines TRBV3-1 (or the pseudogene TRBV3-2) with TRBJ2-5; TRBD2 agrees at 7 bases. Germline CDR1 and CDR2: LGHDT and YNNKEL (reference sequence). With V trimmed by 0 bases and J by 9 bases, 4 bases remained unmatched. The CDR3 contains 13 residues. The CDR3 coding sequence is TGTGCCAGCAGCCAAGAGGGGGGGTGGGCCCAGTACTTC. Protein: CASSQEGGWAQYF.

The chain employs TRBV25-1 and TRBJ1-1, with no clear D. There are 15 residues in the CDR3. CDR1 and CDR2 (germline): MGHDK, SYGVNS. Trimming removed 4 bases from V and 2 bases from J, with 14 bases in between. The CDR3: CASSATDKSNTEAFF. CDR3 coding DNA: TGTGCCAGCAGTGCGACCGACAAGAGTAACACTGAAGCTTTCTTT.

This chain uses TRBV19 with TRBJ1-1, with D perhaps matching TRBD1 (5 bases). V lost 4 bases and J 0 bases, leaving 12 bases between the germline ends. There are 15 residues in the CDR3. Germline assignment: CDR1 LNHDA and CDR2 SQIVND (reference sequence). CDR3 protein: CASSRDPRMNTEAFF. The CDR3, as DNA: TGTGCCAGTAGTAGGGACCCCCGAATGAACACTGAAGCTTTCTTT. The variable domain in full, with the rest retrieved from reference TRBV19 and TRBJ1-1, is DGGITQSPKYLFRKEGQNVTLSCEQNLNHDAMYWYRQDPGQGLRLIYYSQIVNDFQKGDIAEGYSVSREKKESFPLTVTSAQKNPTAFYLCASSRDPRMNTEAFFGQGTRLTVV.

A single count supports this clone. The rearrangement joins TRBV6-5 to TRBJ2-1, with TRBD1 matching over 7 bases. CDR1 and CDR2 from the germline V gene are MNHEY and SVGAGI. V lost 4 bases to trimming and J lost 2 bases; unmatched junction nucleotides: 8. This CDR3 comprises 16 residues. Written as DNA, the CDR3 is TGTGCCAGCAGTTTGCTCCCGGGACAGACCTACAATGAGCAGTTCTTC. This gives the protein CASSLLPGQTYNEQFF.

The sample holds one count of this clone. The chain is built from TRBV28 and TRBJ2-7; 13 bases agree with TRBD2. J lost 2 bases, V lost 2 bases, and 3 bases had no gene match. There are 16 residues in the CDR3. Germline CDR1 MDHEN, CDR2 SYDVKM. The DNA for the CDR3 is TGTGCCAGCAGTTTAGGGACTAGCGGGGACGCCTACGAGCAGTACTTC. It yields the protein CASSLGTSGDAYEQYF.